The 28 T cell receptor beta chains given below trace back to one sample, sequenced in a study of T cell changes during pregnancy in multiple sclerosis. Assay used: immunoSEQ multiplex PCR; TCRdb lists only in-frame clones, some missing. This sample has 90,000 to 120,000 clones, with less than 95% found just once. Sequencing was performed on peripheral blood, taken in the third trimester of pregnancy. These receptors were collected from a female donor in good health, enrolled as a control in a pregnancy study.

The V gene is TRBV5-4, the J gene TRBJ2-3; TRBD2 aligns across 11 bases. V trimming: 2 bases; J trimming: 3 bases; junction bases outside the gene matches: 2. This CDR3 is built from 15 residues. Germline loops: CDR1 SGHNT, CDR2 YYREEE (reference sequence). The CDR3 DNA follows: TGTGCCAGCAGCTTACGGACTAGCGGGACAGATACGCAGTATTTT. Its protein is CASSLRTSGTDTQYF.

V is TRBV6-1 and J is TRBJ1-5; D uncertain. CDR3 length equals 15 residues. The germline CDR1 and CDR2 sequences are MNHNS and SASEGT. V dropped 2 bases and J dropped 0 bases, with 8 bases sitting between them. For the CDR3, the DNA is TGTGCCAGCAGTGAATTCTACGGTAGCAATCAGCCCCAGCATTTT. Translation: CASSEFYGSNQPQHF.

This chain connects TRBV5-6 to TRBJ1-2; a weak D match, TRBD1 (5 bases). The germline V and J ends were trimmed by 4 bases and 4 bases, with 20 bases remaining between them. This CDR3 comprises 16 residues. CDR1 SGHDT and CDR2 YYEEEE come from the germline V gene. The CDR3: CASSPNLVDRTYGYTF. The CDR3 bases are TGTGCCAGCAGCCCCAATTTGGTAGACAGAACCTATGGCTACACCTTC.

This CDR3 is CSVVFSGTEYEQYF. Here the CDR3 DNA reads TGCAGCGTTGTATTTTCCGGGACAGAGTACGAGCAGTACTTC. The chain links TRBV29-1 to TRBJ2-7; 7 bases agree with TRBD1. V shed 4 bases and J 4 bases; nucleotides not matched to a gene: 10. Germline assignment: CDR1 SQVTM and CDR2 ANQGSEA. This CDR3 is 14 amino acids long.

The chain carries TRBV4-1 and TRBJ1-1; D is ambiguous. Trimming removed 0 bases at V and 3 bases at J, with 11 bases between. This CDR3 region has 15 residues. CDR1 is MGHRA, CDR2 YSYEKL, per germline. The chain's CDR3 is CASSQESATYTEAFF. CDR3 sequence (DNA): TGCGCCAGCAGCCAAGAGTCAGCGACCTACACTGAAGCTTTCTTT.

The V gene is TRBV30, the J gene TRBJ2-3; possible D gene TRBD2, 7 bases. V shed 0 bases and J shed 6 bases, with 10 bases lying between them. The length of the CDR3 is 13 residues. From germline, CDR1 is GTSNPN and CDR2 SVGIG (reference sequence). CDR3 in DNA: TGTGCCTGGAGTGTTACGGGGGGCGATACGCAGTATTTT. It specifies CAWSVTGGDTQYF.

The rearrangement links TRBV4-3 to TRBJ2-5; TRBD2 aligns across 8 bases. This CDR3 is built from 15 residues. J lost 3 bases, V lost 0 bases, and 3 bases had no gene match. Germline V lookup: CDR1 LGHNA, CDR2 YSLEER. The CDR3 DNA sequence: TGCGCCAGCAGCCAAGATAGCGGGAACGAAGAGACCCAGTACTTC. Its protein is CASSQDSGNEETQYF.

To note about this clone: Other DNA sequences of this sample code for an identical CDR3. V is TRBV5-4 and J is TRBJ2-2; 7 bases are shared with TRBD1. This CDR3 has 15 amino acids. In germline, CDR1 is SGHNT, CDR2 YYREEE (reference sequence). Trimming removed 7 bases from V and 1 base from J; junction bases left unmatched: 7. Here the CDR3 reads CASAEGAGNTGELFF. CDR3 coding DNA: TGTGCCAGCGCCGAGGGGGCAGGGAACACCGGGGAGCTGTTTTTT.

The J gene is TRBJ1-6, the V gene TRBV15, with D possibly TRBD1 on 5 matching bases. The CDR3 has 16 amino acids. From germline, CDR1 is LNHNV and CDR2 YYDKDF (reference sequence). The ends were cut back, 3 bases at V and 7 bases at J, with 16 bases in the middle. The CDR3 sequence: CATSRAPSGRNSPLHF. CDR3 DNA: TGTGCCACCAGCAGGGCCCCGTCAGGGCGAAATTCACCCCTCCACTTT.

The rearrangement joins TRBV6-1 to TRBJ2-3; D perhaps matches TRBD1 (5 bases). Germline assignment: CDR1 MNHNS and CDR2 SASEGT. The ends were cut back, 7 bases at V and 3 bases at J, with 11 bases in the middle. This CDR3 comprises 13 residues. DNA for the CDR3: TGTGCCAGCACAAGACAGATTACAGATACGCAGTATTTT. It specifies CASTRQITDTQYF.

The chain links TRBV6-6 to TRBJ2-1; possible D gene TRBD2, 5 bases. V lost 6 bases to trimming and J lost 12 bases, with 18 bases between them. The germline gives CDR1 MNHNY, CDR2 SVGAGI (reference sequence). The CDR3 is made up of 13 amino acids. CDR3 DNA sequence: TGTGCCAGCAGGCCCTCGGAGGCCGTGGGGCAGTTCTTC. It translates to CASRPSEAVGQFF.

The chain uses TRBV2 and TRBJ2-7, with D maybe TRBD1 (5 bases). Germline V CDR1 and CDR2: SNHLY, FYNNEI. Trimming removed 4 bases from V and 4 bases from J, with 11 bases in between. The CDR3 covers 13 residues. For the CDR3, the DNA is TGTGCCAGCAGTGGTCAGGGTGGGTACGAGCAGTACTTC. Amino acid sequence: CASSGQGGYEQYF. The full variable domain, completed using reference TRBV2 and TRBJ2-7, is EPEVTQTPSHQVTQMGQEVILRCVPISNHLYFYWYRQILGQKVEFLVSFYNNEISEKSEIFDDQFSVERPDGSNFTLKIRSTKLEDSAMYFCASSGQGGYEQYFGPGTRLTVT.

V gene TRBV6-1 combines with J gene TRBJ2-7; 7 bases match TRBD1. V trimming: 6 bases; J trimming: 2 bases; junction bases outside the gene matches: 7. The length of the CDR3 is 14 residues. Germline V gene lookup returns CDR1 MNHNS and CDR2 SASEGT. Here the CDR3 reads CASRSRDSPYEQYF. The CDR3 DNA reads TGTGCCAGCAGATCCCGGGACAGCCCCTACGAGCAGTACTTC.

The chain couples TRBV4-3 to TRBJ2-2; D may be TRBD1 (7 bases). The germline V gene has CDR1 LGHNA and CDR2 YSLEER. The CDR3 is made up of 16 amino acids. Trimming shortened V by 0 bases and J by 3 bases, and 11 bases separated the two germline ends. The CDR3 DNA follows: TGCGCCAGCAGCCAAGATCCCAGGGGGGACACCGGGGAGCTGTTTTTT. Encoded protein: CASSQDPRGDTGELFF.

The rearrangement links TRBV18 to TRBJ1-1; possible D gene TRBD1, 5 bases. The length of the CDR3 is 16 residues. The germline V and J ends were trimmed by 6 bases and 1 base, with 18 bases remaining between them. From germline, CDR1 is KGHSH and CDR2 LQKENI. CDR3: CASSPNPGRGNTEAFF. The CDR3 DNA reads as TGTGCCAGCTCCCCTAACCCAGGGAGGGGGAACACTGAAGCTTTCTTT.

CDR3 sequence: CAWSRRGTTDTQYF. The CDR3 bases are TGTGCCTGGAGTCGGCGGGGGACCACAGATACGCAGTATTTT. The rearrangement links TRBV30 to TRBJ2-3; 7 bases fit TRBD2. V dropped 2 bases and J dropped 2; count of bases not matched to a gene: 4. Germline CDR1 is GTSNPN and CDR2 is SVGIG (reference sequence). CDR3 length: 14 amino acids.

This chain connects TRBV6-5 to TRBJ1-2, with 8 bases fitting TRBD1. This CDR3 is 14 amino acids long. V was clipped by 5 bases and J by 5 bases; unmatched bases: 7. The germline V gene encodes CDR1 MNHEY and CDR2 SVGAGI. The CDR3 loop reads CASSTTGTGYGYTF. In DNA, the CDR3 is TGTGCCAGCAGTACTACCGGGACAGGTTATGGCTACACCTTC.

The genes are TRBV4-3 and TRBJ2-2, with D possibly being TRBD2 (6 bases). This CDR3 comprises 16 residues. V was clipped by 3 bases and J by 5 bases, with 16 bases between them. Germline lookup yields CDR1 LGHNA and CDR2 YSLEER. CDR3 residues: CASSHLGGSETGELFF. CDR3 coding DNA: TGCGCCAGCAGCCATTTGGGGGGAAGCGAGACCGGGGAGCTGTTTTTT.

The chain links TRBV6-5 to TRBJ1-4, with TRBD1 identical over 8 bases. Germline CDR1 and CDR2: MNHEY and SVGAGI. The CDR3 has 15 amino acids. V dropped 5 bases and J dropped 0; count of bases not matched to a gene: 2. The CDR3 DNA reads TGTGCCAGCAGTAAACAGGGGGCAACTAATGAAAAACTGTTTTTT. Translation: CASSKQGATNEKLFF.

The chain joins TRBV30 to TRBJ1-5; no definite D call. The V end lost 2 bases, the J end lost 8 bases, and 13 bases lay between the germline ends. Germline assignment: CDR1 GTSNPN and CDR2 SVGIG (reference sequence). The CDR3 has 13 residues. This CDR3 is CAWSFGISEPQHF. In DNA form, the CDR3 reads TGTGCCTGGAGTTTCGGGATCAGTGAGCCCCAGCATTTT.

The CDR3 nucleotides are TGTGCCAGCAGCCCATGGACAGGGAATAATGAAAAACTGTTTTTT. Protein product: CASSPWTGNNEKLFF. The J gene is TRBJ1-4, the V gene TRBV28, with 8 positions matching TRBD1. CDR1 is MDHEN and CDR2 is SYDVKM in the germline V gene. The CDR3 contains 15 residues. V dropped 6 bases and J dropped 4; count of bases not matched to a gene: 7.

This chain connects TRBV5-1 to TRBJ2-5, with 8 bases matching TRBD2. The CDR3 is made up of 15 amino acids. The germline V gene has CDR1 SGHRS and CDR2 YFSETQ. The V gene end was trimmed by 4 bases and the J gene end by 1 base; junction bases not matched to a gene: 6. CDR3 amino acids: CASSGDGGAQETQYF. DNA for the CDR3: TGCGCCAGCAGCGGGGACGGGGGGGCCCAAGAGACCCAGTACTTC.

The rearrangement uses TRBV12-5 and TRBJ2-7, with TRBD1 matching 10 bases. The CDR3 spans 17 residues. The germline V gene encodes CDR1 LGHNT and CDR2 FRNRAP. V lost 4 bases, J lost 2 bases, and 11 bases stayed unmatched. In nucleotides, the CDR3 is TGTGCTAGTGGTTCTCATCGGGGGACAGGGGAACCCTACGAGCAGTACTTC. Translated, it gives CASGSHRGTGEPYEQYF. Together with reference TRBV12-5 and TRBJ2-7, the CDR3 gives the full variable domain: DARVTQTPRHKVTEMGQEVTMRCQPILGHNTVFWYRQTMMQGLELLAYFRNRAPLDDSGMPKDRFSAEMPDATLATLKIQPSEPRDSAVYFCASGSHRGTGEPYEQYFGPGTRLTVT.

V and J are TRBV7-2 and TRBJ2-2, with a tentative D call TRBD2 (6 bases). This CDR3 is built from 17 residues. Trimming pared 4 bases from V and 5 bases from J, leaving 20 bases between. The germline V gene encodes CDR1 SGHTA and CDR2 FQGNSA. The CDR3 nucleotides are TGTGCCAGCAGCTCCCCGGAGGGCCCCTTGGTTACCGGGGAGCTGTTTTTT. It is translated as CASSSPEGPLVTGELFF.

The chain joins TRBV5-4 to TRBJ2-1; TRBD2 aligns across 9 bases. The CDR3 has 14 residues. Germline loops: CDR1 SGHNT, CDR2 YYREEE (reference sequence). After removal of 5 bases from V and 9 bases from J, the junction contained 9 bases not matched to a gene. The CDR3 here is CASRWAGGAGEQFF. As DNA, the CDR3 is TGTGCCAGCAGATGGGCGGGGGGGGCGGGTGAGCAGTTCTTC. Looking up the rest from reference TRBV5-4 and TRBJ2-1 gives the full variable domain: ETGVTQSPTHLIKTRGQQVTLRCSSQSGHNTVSWYQQALGQGPQFIFQYYREEENGRGNFPPRFSGLQFPNYSSELNVNALELDDSALYLCASRWAGGAGEQFFGPGTRLTVL.

CDR3 loop: CASSGGATGEHYEQYF. In nucleotides, the CDR3 is TGTGCCAGCAGTGGGGGGGCGACAGGGGAACACTACGAGCAGTACTTC. This chain uses TRBV28 with TRBJ2-7; a possible D gene is TRBD1 (8 bases). Germline CDR1 reads MDHEN; CDR2 reads SYDVKM. V gave up 5 bases and J gave up 3 bases, with 20 bases separating them. The length of the CDR3 is 16 residues. The variable domain in full, with the rest retrieved from reference TRBV28 and TRBJ2-7, is DVKVTQSSRYLVKRTGEKVFLECVQDMDHENMFWYRQDPGLGLRLIYFSYDVKMKEKGDIPEGYSVSREKKERFSLILESASTNQTSMYLCASSGGATGEHYEQYFGPGTRLTVT.

J is TRBJ2-5 and V is TRBV15; D is unresolved. The CDR3 runs to 13 residues. With 1 base removed from V and 5 bases from J, the gap between germline ends came to 8 bases. CDR1 is LNHNV, CDR2 YYDKDF, per germline (reference sequence). DNA of the CDR3: TGTGCCACCAGCAGAGCCCCGGAGGAGACCCAGTACTTC. It codes for CATSRAPEETQYF. The full variable domain, rest sourced from reference TRBV15 and TRBJ2-5, is DAMVIQNPRYQVTQFGKPVTLSCSQTLNHNVMYWYQQKSSQAPKLLFHYYDKDFNNEADTPDNFQSRRPNTSFCFLDIRSPGLGDTAMYLCATSRAPEETQYFGPGTRLLVL.

This clone appeared once. This sequence joins TRBV6-5 and TRBJ1-2, with D unresolved. The CDR3 totals 14 residues. Trimming stripped 0 bases from V and 0 bases from J, with 5 bases between. Germline CDR1 reads MNHEY; CDR2 reads SVGAGI. The CDR3 loop reads CASSYSASNYGYTF. In DNA, the CDR3 is TGTGCCAGCAGTTACTCGGCTTCTAACTATGGCTACACCTTC.